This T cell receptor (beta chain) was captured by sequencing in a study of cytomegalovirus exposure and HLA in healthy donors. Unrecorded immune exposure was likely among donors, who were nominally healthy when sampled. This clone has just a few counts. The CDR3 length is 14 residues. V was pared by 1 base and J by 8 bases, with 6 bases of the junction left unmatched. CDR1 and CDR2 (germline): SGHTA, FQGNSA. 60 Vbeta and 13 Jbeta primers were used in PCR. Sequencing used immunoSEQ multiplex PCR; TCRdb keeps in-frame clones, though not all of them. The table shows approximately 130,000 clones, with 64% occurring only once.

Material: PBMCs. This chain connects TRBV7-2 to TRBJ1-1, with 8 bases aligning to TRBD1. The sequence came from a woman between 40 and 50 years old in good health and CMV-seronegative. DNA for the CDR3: TGTGCCAGCAGCTTAGGACAGGGGAAATCAGAAGCTTTCTTT. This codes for CASSLGQGKSEAFF.